This T cell receptor (beta chain) was sequenced in a study of cytomegalovirus exposure and HLA in healthy donors. Findings and limits, study-wide: Reported performance of the classifier showed diagnosis of cytomegalovirus status with high specificity and sensitivity. Only CMV serostatus was available as immune exposure information. The authors enumerated over 150 TCR beta chains as linked to cytomegalovirus.

About this clone itself: Antigen: not known.

PCR amplification relied on 60 Vbeta primers (plus 13 Jbeta primers). In the authors' methods: There were 70 million to 95 million unique TCR beta chains by a later count, and some 12 million of them were shared. Repertoires were generated with immunoSEQ multiplex PCR, while TCRdb's copy carries only in-frame clones and drops some. That table is the source of V, J and clone size, and D and trimming were worked out from the DNA. The sample holds 110,000 to 150,000 clones, approximately 79% seen once. This TCR was sampled from a woman in her twenties or thirties in good health and CMV-seronegative. Material for sequencing was PBMCs.

CDR3 sequence: CASSSENVAGTVDYGYTF. The CDR3 DNA is TGTGCCAGCAGCTCGGAAAACGTGGCCGGGACAGTGGACTATGGCTACACCTTC. This rearrangement joins TRBV13 to TRBJ1-2, with 7 positions matching TRBD1. The length of the CDR3 is 18 residues. The V segment lost 4 bases and the J segment 3 bases; nucleotides outside the gene matches: 17. Per the germline V gene, CDR1 is PRHDT and CDR2 is FYEKMQ (reference sequence).